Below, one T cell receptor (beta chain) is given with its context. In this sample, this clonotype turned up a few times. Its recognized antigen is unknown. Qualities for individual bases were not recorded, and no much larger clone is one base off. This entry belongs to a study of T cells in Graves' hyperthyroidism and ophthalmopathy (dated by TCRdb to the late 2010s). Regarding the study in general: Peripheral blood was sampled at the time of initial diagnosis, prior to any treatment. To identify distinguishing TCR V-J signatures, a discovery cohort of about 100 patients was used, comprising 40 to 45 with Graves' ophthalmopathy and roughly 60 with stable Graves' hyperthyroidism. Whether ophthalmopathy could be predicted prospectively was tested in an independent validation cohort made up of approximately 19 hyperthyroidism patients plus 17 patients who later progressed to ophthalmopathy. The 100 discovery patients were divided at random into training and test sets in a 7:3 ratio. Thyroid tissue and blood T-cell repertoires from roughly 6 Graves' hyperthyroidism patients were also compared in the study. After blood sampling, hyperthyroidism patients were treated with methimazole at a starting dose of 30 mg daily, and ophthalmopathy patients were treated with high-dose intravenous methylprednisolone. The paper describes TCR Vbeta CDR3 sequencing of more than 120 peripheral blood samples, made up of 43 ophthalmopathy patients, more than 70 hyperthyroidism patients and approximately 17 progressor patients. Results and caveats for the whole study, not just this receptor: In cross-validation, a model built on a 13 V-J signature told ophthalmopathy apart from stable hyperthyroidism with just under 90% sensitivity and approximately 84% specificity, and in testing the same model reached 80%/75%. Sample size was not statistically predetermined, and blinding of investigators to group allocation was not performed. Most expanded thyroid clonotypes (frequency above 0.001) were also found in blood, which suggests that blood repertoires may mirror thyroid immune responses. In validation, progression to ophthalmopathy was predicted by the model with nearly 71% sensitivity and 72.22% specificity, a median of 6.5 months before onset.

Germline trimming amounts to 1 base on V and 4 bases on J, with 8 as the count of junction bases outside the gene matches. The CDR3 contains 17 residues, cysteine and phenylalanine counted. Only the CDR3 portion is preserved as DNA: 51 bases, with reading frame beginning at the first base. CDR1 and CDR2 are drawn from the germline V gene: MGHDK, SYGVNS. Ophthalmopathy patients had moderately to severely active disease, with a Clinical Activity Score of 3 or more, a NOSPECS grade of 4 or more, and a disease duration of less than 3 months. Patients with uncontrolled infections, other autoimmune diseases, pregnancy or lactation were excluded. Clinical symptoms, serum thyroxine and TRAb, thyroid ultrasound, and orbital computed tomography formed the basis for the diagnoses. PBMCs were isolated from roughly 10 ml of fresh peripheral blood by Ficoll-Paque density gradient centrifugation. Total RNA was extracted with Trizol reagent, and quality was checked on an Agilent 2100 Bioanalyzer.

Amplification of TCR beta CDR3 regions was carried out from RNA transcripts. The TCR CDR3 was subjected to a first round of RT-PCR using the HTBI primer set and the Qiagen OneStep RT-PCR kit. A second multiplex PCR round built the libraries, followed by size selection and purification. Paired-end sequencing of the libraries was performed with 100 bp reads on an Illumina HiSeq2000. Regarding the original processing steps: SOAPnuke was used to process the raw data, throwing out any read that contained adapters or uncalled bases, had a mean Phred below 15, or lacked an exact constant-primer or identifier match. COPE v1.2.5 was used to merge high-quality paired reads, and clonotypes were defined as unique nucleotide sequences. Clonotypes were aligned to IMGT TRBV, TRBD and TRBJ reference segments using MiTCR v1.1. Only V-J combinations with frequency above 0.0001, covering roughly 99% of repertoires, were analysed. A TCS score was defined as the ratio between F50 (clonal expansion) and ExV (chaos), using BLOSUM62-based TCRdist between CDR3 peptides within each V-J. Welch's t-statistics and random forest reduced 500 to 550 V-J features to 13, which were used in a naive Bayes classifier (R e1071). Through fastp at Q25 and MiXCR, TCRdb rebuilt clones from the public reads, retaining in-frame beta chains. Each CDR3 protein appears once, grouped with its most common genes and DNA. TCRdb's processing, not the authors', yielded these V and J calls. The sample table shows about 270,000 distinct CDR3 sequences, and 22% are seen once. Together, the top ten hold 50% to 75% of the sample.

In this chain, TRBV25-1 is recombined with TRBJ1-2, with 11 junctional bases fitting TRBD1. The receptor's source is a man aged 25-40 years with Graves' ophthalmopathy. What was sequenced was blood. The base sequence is TGTGCCAGCAGTGAATTGAAGTGGGACAGGGGGGGCTATGGCTACACCTTC. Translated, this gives CASSELKWDRGGYGYTF.